The 6 T cell receptor beta chains below come from one sample, sequenced in a study of cytomegalovirus exposure and HLA in healthy donors. The PCR was carried out with 60 Vbeta primers and 13 Jbeta primers. Profiling relied on immunoSEQ multiplex PCR, and the TCRdb table lists in-frame clones only, not all of them. The repertoire consists of 95,000 to 150,000 clones, with around 80% occurring once and the leading ten covering around 3.7%. Sequencing was done on a sample of PBMCs. Receptors originate from a man in his thirties or forties in good health and CMV-seronegative.

This clone appeared a single time. The chain combines TRBV7-8 with TRBJ1-1; 10 bases fit TRBD1. The trim removed 2 bases at V and 2 bases at J, leaving 5 bases unmatched. Germline V CDR1 and CDR2: SGHVS, FQNEAQ. CDR3 size: 16 residues. DNA for the CDR3: TGTGCCAGCAGCTTATGGACAGGGGGGGGAAACACTGAAGCTTTCTTT. It encodes CASSLWTGGGNTEAFF.

This chain uses TRBV14 with TRBJ1-1; a weak D match, TRBD1 (5 bases). V lost 0 bases and J 0 bases, leaving 11 bases between the germline ends. From germline, CDR1 is SGHDN and CDR2 FVKESK. The CDR3 consists of 16 residues. CDR3 in amino acids: CASSQDAGQVNTEAFF. In DNA form, the CDR3 reads TGTGCCAGCAGCCAAGATGCAGGGCAGGTGAACACTGAAGCTTTCTTT.

The sample holds one count of this clone. This chain connects TRBV5-1 to TRBJ1-1, with D possibly being TRBD1 (5 bases). V shed 0 bases and J shed 7 bases, with 19 bases lying between them. The germline gives CDR1 SGHRS, CDR2 YFSETQ. CDR3 length equals 16 residues. CDR3 protein: CASSLDTVGGALEAFF. The CDR3 DNA follows: TGCGCCAGCAGCTTGGATACGGTGGGAGGGGCGCTTGAAGCTTTCTTT.

The rearrangement links TRBV27 to TRBJ1-1; weak D call: TRBD1 (6 bases). With 5 bases removed from V and 0 bases from J, the gap between germline ends came to 19 bases. Germline assignment: CDR1 MNHEY and CDR2 SMNVEV (reference sequence). The CDR3 is 17 amino acids. The CDR3 region has the DNA TGTGCCAGCAGTCACCGAGGGGGGGCGCGGGTGAACACTGAAGCTTTCTTT. This gives the protein CASSHRGGARVNTEAFF.

The chain uses TRBV30 and TRBJ1-2, with D tentatively TRBD1 (6 bases). Germline V gives CDR1 GTSNPN, CDR2 SVGIG (reference sequence). Trimming removed 8 bases at V and 0 bases at J, with 10 bases between. The CDR3 sequence is 12 residues long. CDR3: CAADSPNYGYTF. CDR3 bases: TGTGCCGCGGACAGTCCTAACTATGGCTACACCTTC.

This chain connects TRBV7-9 to TRBJ1-1, with D maybe TRBD1 (6 bases). The CDR3 has 15 residues. In germline, CDR1 is SEHNR, CDR2 FQNEAQ (reference sequence). V was cut by 5 bases and J by 2 bases, with 15 bases left in between. DNA for the CDR3: TGTGCCAGCAGCGTAGAACAGGGACTAAACACTGAAGCTTTCTTT. Amino acid sequence: CASSVEQGLNTEAFF. Full variable domain (outside the CDR3, taken from reference TRBV7-9 and TRBJ1-1): DTGVSQNPRHKITKRGQNVTFRCDPISEHNRLYWYRQTLGQGPEFLTYFQNEAQLEKSRLLSDRFSAERPKGSFSTLEIQRTEQGDSAMYLCASSVEQGLNTEAFFGQGTRLTVV.